The clone carrying this T cell receptor beta chain was seen a few times. What it recognizes is unknown. This sample was taken from a study of T-cell memory formation after mild COVID-19. V lost 4 bases, J lost 5 bases, and 6 bases stayed unmatched. CDR1 is LNHDA and CDR2 is SQIVND in the germline V gene (reference sequence). The CDR3 covers 14 residues. Sample barcodes and UMIs were carried by the TCR alpha and TCR beta cDNA libraries that 5'RACE generated with constant-segment primers. MiXCR, run by TCRdb on the 5' RACE reads, gives a single entry per CDR3 protein. The sample carries roughly 600,000 distinct CDR3 sequences, 18% recorded once. Study-wide findings and caveats: Clones contracting over day 15 to 85 were CD4/CD8 balanced, with later expanders leaning CD4+. Within pre-infection memory, some responding clones were found, suggesting cross-reactive memory joined. CD4+ contracting clones lay mainly in CM and EM, CD8+ ones in EMRA.

This clonotype was sampled from an adult woman who had mild COVID-19 (a few samples of this study predate the infection). Cell type and time point are not known. The chain is built from TRBV19 and TRBJ2-7, with 9 bases lining up with TRBD1. Sequenced material: PBMCs or a T cell subset sorted from them (not recorded which). The CDR3 region is CASSKRGQGDEQYF. The DNA of the CDR3 is TGTGCCAGTAGTAAGAGGGGACAGGGTGACGAGCAGTACTTC.